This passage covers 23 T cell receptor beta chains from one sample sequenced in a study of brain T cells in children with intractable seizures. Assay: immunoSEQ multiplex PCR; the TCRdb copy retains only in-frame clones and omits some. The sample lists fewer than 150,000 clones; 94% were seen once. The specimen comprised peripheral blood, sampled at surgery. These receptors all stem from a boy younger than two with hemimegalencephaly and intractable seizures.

The CDR3 spells CASSPPGTAYNEQFF. The CDR3 DNA is TGTGCCAGCAGCCCCCCCGGGACGGCTTACAATGAGCAGTTCTTC. The genes are TRBV7-9 and TRBJ2-1; the D call may be TRBD1 or TRBD2 (5 bases each). The CDR3 consists of 15 residues. The V end lost 5 bases, the J end lost 4 bases, and 15 bases lay between the germline ends. The germline V gene encodes CDR1 SEHNR and CDR2 FQNEAQ (reference sequence).

CDR3 in amino acids: CASSPTASSAGTGGEDTEAFF. CDR3 bases: TGTGCCAGCTCACCAACGGCTTCTTCCGCCGGGACAGGGGGCGAGGACACTGAAGCTTTCTTT. The chain is built from TRBV18 and TRBJ1-1; 12 positions match TRBD1. Germline values: CDR1 KGHSH, CDR2 LQKENI. Losses at the gene ends were 2 bases for V and 3 bases for J; bases not matched to a gene: 19. The CDR3 contains 21 residues. Full variable domain (missing parts from reference TRBV18 and TRBJ1-1): NAGVMQNPRHLVRRRGQEARLRCSPMKGHSHVYWYRQLPEEGLKFMVYLQKENIIDESGMPKERFSAEFPKEGPSILRIQQVVRGDSAAYFCASSPTASSAGTGGEDTEAFFGQGTRLTVV.

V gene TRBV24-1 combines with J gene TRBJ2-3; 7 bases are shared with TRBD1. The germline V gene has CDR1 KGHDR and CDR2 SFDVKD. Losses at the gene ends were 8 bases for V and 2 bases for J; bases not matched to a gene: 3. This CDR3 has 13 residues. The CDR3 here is CATKGQYTDTQYF. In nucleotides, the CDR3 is TGTGCCACCAAGGGACAGTACACAGATACGCAGTATTTT.

DNA of the CDR3: TGTGCCAGCAGCTTAGGGCAGTCCCTCTATAATTCACCCCTCCACTTT. Its protein product is CASSLGQSLYNSPLHF. The chain carries TRBV11-2 and TRBJ1-6; D gene unclear. The germline gives CDR1 SGHAT, CDR2 FQNNGV. V was trimmed by 1 base and J by 3 bases, leaving 10 bases between them. The CDR3 sequence is 16 residues long.

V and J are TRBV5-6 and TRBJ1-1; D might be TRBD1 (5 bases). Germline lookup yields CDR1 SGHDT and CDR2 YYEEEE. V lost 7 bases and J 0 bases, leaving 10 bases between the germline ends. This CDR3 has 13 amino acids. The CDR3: CASGGRMNTEAFF. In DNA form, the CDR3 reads TGTGCCAGCGGGGGTAGGATGAACACTGAAGCTTTCTTT.

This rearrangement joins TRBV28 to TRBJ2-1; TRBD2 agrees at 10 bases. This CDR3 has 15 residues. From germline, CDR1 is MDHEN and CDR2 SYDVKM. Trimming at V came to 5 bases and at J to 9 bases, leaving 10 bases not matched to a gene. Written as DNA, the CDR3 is TGTGCCAGCAGTGGGCCAACTAGCGGGACGATTGAGCAGTTCTTC. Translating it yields CASSGPTSGTIEQFF.

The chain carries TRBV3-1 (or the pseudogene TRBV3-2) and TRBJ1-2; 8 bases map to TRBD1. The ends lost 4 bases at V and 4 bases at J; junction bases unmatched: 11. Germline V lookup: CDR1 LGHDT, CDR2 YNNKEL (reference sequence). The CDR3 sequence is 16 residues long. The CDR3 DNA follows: TGTGCCAGCAGCCCAAAAAGACAGGGGTCAGGCTATGGCTACACCTTC. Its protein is CASSPKRQGSGYGYTF.

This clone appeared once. The CDR3 nucleotides read TGTGCCAGCAGCCCCCAAACGGGGGTAAATGAAAAACTGTTTTTT. This codes for CASSPQTGVNEKLFF. The gene calls are TRBV7-2 and TRBJ1-4, with a weak D call TRBD1 (5 bases). The germline gives CDR1 SGHTA, CDR2 FQGNSA. The CDR3 consists of 15 residues. Trimming took 5 bases from V and 5 from J, leaving 15 bases between them. Full variable domain (remainder filled in from reference TRBV7-2 and TRBJ1-4): GAGVSQSPSNKVTEKGKDVELRCDPISGHTALYWYRQSLGQGLEFLIYFQGNSAPDKSGLPSDRFSAERTGGSVSTLTIQRTQQEDSAVYLCASSPQTGVNEKLFFGSGTQLSVL.

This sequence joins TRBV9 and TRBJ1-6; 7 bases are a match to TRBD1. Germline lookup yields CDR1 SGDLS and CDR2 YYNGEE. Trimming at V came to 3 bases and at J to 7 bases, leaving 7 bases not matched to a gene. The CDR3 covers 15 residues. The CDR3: CASSEKGQRNSPLHF. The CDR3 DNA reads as TGTGCCAGCAGCGAAAAGGGACAGAGGAATTCACCCCTCCACTTT.

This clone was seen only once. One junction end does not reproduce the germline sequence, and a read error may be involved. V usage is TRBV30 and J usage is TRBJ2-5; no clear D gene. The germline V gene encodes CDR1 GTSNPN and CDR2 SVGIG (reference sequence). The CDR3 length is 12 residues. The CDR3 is CACEPHQETQYF. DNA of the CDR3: TGTGCCTGTGAGCCCCACCAGGAGACCCAGTACTTC.

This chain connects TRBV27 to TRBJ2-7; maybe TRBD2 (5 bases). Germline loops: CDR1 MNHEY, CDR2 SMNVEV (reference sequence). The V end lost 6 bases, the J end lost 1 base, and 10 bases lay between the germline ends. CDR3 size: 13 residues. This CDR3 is CASSTRGSYEQYF. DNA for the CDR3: TGTGCCAGCAGCACCCGGGGATCCTACGAGCAGTACTTC.

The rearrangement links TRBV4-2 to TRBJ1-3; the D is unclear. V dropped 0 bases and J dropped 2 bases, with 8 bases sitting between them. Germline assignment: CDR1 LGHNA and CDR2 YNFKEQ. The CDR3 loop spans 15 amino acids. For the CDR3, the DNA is TGTGCCAGCAGCCAAGATACGCAGACTGGAAACACCATATATTTT. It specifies CASSQDTQTGNTIYF.

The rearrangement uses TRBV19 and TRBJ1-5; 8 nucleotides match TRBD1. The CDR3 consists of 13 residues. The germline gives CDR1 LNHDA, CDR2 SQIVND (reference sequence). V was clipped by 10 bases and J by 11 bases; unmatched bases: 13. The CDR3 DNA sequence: TGTGCCACGGGGGGACAGGCCCGGGGGGCCCAGCATTTT. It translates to CATGGQARGAQHF.

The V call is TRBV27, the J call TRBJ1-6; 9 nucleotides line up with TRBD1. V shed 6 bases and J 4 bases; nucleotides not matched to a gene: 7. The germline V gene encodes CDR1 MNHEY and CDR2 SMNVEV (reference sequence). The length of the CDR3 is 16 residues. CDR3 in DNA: TGTGCCAGCAGGCTCCAACAGGGGGCTTATAATTCACCCCTCCACTTT. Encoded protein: CASRLQQGAYNSPLHF.

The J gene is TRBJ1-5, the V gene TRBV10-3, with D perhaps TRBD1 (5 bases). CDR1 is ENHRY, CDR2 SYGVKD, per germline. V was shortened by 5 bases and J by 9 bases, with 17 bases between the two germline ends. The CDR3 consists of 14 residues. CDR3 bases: TGTGCCATCAGTTCCAGGACACGATCGAGGCCCCAGCATTTT. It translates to CAISSRTRSRPQHF.

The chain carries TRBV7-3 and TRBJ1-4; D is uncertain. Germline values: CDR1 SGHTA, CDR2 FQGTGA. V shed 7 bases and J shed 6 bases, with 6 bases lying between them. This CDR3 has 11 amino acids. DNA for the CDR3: TGTGCCAGCACCCGAGATGAAAAACTGTTTTTT. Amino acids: CASTRDEKLFF.

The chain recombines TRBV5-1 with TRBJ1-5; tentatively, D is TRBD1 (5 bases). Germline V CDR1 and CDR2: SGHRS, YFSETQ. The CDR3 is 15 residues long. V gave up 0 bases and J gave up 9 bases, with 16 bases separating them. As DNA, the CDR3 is TGCGCCAGCAGCTTGGGGCCCCTTGGGGGAGGGCCCCAGCATTTT. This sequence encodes CASSLGPLGGGPQHF.

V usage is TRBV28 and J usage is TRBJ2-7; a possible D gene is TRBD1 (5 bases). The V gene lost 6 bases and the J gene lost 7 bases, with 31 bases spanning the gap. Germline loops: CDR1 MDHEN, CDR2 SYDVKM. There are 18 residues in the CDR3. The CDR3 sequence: CASSIIRVGRQKSHEQYF. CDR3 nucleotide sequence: TGTGCCAGCAGCATAATTCGTGTGGGCCGACAGAAGTCTCATGAGCAGTACTTC. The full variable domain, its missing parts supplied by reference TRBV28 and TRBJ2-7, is DVKVTQSSRYLVKRTGEKVFLECVQDMDHENMFWYRQDPGLGLRLIYFSYDVKMKEKGDIPEGYSVSREKKERFSLILESASTNQTSMYLCASSIIRVGRQKSHEQYFGPGTRLTVT.

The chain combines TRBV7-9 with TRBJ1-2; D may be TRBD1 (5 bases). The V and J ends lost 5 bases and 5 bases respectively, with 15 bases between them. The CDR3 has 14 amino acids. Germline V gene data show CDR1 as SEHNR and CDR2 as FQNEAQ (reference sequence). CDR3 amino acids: CASSPGREGYGYTF. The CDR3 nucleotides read TGTGCCAGCAGCCCGGGCAGGGAAGGGTATGGCTACACCTTC.

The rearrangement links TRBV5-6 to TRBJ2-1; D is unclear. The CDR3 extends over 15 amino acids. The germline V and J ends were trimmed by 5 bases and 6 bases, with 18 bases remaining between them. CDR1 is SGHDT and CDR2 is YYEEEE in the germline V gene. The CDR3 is CASSFWTPGTNEQFF. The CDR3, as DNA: TGTGCCAGCAGTTTTTGGACCCCCGGTACCAATGAGCAGTTCTTC.

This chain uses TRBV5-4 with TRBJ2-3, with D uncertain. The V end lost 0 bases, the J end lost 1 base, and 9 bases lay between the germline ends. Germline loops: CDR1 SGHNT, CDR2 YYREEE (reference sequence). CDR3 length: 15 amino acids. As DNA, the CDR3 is TGTGCCAGCAGCTTGGCGACTGGCCGCACAGATACGCAGTATTTT. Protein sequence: CASSLATGRTDTQYF.

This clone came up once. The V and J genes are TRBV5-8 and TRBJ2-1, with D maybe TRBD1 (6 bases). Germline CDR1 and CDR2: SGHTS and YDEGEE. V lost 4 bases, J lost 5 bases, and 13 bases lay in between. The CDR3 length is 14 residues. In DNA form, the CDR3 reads TGTGCCAGCAGCCTAACCAGGGGACACAATGAGCAGTTCTTC. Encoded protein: CASSLTRGHNEQFF.

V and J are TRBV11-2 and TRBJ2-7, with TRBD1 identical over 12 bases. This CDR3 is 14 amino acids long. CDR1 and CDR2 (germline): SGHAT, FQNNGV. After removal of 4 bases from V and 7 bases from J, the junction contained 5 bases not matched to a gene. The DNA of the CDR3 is TGTGCCAGCAGCTGGGGACAGGGGGCGGGGGAGCAGTACTTC. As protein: CASSWGQGAGEQYF. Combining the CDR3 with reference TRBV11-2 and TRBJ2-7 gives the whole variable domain EAGVAQSPRYKIIEKRQSVAFWCNPISGHATLYWYQQILGQGPKLLIQFQNNGVVDDSQLPKDRFSAERLKGVDSTLKIQPAKLEDSAVYLCASSWGQGAGEQYFGPGTRLTVT.